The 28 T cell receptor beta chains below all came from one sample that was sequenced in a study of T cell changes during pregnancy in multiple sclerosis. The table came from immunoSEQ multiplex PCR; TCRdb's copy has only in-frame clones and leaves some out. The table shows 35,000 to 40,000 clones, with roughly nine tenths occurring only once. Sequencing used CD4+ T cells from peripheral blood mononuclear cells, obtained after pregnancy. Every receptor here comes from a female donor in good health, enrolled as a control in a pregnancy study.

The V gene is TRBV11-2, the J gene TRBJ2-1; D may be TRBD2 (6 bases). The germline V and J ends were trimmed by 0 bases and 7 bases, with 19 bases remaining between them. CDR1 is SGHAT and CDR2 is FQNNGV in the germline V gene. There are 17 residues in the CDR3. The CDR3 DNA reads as TGTGCCAGCAGCTTAGATAAGGAGGGAAAAGTATGGAATGAGCAGTTCTTC. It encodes CASSLDKEGKVWNEQFF.

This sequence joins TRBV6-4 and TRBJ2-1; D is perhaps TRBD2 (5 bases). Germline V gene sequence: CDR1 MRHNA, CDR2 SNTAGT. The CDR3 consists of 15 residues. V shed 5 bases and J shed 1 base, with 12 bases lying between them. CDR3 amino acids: CASSIDYPSYNEQFF. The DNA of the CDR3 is TGTGCCAGCAGTATAGACTACCCTTCCTACAATGAGCAGTTCTTC.

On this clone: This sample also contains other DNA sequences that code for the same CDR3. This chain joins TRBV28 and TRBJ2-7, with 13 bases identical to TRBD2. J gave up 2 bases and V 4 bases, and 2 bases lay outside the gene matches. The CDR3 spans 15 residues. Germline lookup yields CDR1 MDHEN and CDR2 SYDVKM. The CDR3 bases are TGTGCCAGCAGTTCACTAGCGGGAGGGCCCTACGAGCAGTACTTC. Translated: CASSSLAGGPYEQYF.

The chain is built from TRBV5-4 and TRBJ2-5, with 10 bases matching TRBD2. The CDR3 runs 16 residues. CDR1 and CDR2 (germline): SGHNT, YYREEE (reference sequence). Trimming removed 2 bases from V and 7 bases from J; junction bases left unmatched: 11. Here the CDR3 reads CASSFPLAGALGTQYF. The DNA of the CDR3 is TGTGCCAGCAGCTTCCCCCTAGCGGGGGCCCTAGGGACCCAGTACTTC.

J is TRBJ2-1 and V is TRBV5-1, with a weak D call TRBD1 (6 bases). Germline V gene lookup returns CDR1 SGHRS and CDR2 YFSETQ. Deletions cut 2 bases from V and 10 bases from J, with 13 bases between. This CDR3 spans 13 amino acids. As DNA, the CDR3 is TGCGCCAGCAGCTTCCATCAGGGGACAGAGCAGTTCTTC. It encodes CASSFHQGTEQFF.

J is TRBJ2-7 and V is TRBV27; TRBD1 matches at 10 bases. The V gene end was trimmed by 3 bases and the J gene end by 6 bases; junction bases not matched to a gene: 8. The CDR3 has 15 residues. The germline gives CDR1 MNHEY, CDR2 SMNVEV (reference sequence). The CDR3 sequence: CASSFSGTGVSEQYF. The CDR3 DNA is TGTGCCAGCAGTTTCAGTGGGACAGGGGTCAGCGAGCAGTACTTC.

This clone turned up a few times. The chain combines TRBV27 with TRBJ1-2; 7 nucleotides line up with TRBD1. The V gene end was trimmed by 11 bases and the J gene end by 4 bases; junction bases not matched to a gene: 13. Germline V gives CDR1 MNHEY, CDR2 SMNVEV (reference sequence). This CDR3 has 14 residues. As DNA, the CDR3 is TGTGCCTCGAGCCCCGGCAGGGGGACCTATGGCTACACCTTC. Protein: CASSPGRGTYGYTF.

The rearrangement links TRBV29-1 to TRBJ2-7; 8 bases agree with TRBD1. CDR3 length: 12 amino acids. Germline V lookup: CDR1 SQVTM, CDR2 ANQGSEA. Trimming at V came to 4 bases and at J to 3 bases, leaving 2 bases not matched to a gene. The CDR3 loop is CSVGQGSYEQYF. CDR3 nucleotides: TGCAGCGTTGGACAGGGGAGCTACGAGCAGTACTTC.

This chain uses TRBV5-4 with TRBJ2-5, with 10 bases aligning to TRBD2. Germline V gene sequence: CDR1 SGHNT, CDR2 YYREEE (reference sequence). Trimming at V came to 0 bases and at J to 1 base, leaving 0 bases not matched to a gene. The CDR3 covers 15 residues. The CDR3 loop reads CASSLGLAGQETQYF. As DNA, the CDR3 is TGTGCCAGCAGCTTGGGACTAGCGGGCCAAGAGACCCAGTACTTC. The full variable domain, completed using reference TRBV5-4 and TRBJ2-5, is ETGVTQSPTHLIKTRGQQVTLRCSSQSGHNTVSWYQQALGQGPQFIFQYYREEENGRGNFPPRFSGLQFPNYSSELNVNALELDDSALYLCASSLGLAGQETQYFGPGTRLLVL.

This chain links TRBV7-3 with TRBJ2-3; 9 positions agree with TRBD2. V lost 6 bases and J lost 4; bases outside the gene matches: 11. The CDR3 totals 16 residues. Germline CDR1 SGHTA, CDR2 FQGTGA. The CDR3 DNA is TGTGCCAGCAGTCTTAGCGGGGGAAGGCCCCCAGATACGCAGTATTTT. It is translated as CASSLSGGRPPDTQYF.

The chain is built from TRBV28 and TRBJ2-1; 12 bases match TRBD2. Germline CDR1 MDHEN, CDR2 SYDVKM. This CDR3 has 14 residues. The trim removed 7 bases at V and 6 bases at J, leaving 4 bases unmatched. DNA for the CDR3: TGTGCCAGCATCCTAGCGGGAGGGCGCAATGAGCAGTTCTTC. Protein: CASILAGGRNEQFF.

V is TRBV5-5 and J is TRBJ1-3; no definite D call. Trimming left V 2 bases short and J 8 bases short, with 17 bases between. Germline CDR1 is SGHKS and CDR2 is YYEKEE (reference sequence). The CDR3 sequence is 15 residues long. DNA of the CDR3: TGTGCCAGCAGCTTAAACCCCTTTCGGGGAGACACCATATATTTT. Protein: CASSLNPFRGDTIYF. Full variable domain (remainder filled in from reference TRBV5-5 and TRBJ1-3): DAGVTQSPTHLIKTRGQQVTLRCSPISGHKSVSWYQQVLGQGPQFIFQYYEKEERGRGNFPDRFSARQFPNYSSELNVNALLLGDSALYLCASSLNPFRGDTIYFGEGSWLTVV.

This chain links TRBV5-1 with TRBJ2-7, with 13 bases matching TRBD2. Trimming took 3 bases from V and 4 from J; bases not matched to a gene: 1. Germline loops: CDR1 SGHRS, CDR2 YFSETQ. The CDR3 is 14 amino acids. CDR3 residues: CASSWTSGGYEQYF. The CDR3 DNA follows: TGCGCCAGCAGCTGGACTAGCGGGGGATACGAGCAGTACTTC. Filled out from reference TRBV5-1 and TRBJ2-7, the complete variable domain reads KAGVTQTPRYLIKTRGQQVTLSCSPISGHRSVSWYQQTPGQGLQFLFEYFSETQRNKGNFPGRFSGRQFSNSRSEMNVSTLELGDSALYLCASSWTSGGYEQYFGPGTRLTVT.

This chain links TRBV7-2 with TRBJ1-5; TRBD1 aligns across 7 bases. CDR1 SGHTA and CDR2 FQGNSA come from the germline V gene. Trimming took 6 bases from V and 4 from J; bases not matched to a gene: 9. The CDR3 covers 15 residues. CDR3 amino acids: CASRASQGGNQPQHF. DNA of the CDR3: TGTGCCAGCAGGGCTTCTCAGGGGGGTAATCAGCCCCAGCATTTT.

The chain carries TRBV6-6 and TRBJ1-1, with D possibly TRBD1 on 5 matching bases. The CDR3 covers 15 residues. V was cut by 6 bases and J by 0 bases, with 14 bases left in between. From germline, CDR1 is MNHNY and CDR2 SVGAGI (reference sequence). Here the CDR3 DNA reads TGTGCCAGCAGCCGCAGACAGAATGTGAACACTGAAGCTTTCTTT. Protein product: CASSRRQNVNTEAFF.

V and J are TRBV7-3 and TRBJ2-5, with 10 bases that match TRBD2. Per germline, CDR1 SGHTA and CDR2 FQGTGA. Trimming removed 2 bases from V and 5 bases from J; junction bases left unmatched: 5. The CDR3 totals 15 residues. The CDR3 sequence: CASSLEAGGRETQYF. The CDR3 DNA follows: TGTGCCAGCAGCTTAGAAGCGGGGGGGAGGGAGACCCAGTACTTC.

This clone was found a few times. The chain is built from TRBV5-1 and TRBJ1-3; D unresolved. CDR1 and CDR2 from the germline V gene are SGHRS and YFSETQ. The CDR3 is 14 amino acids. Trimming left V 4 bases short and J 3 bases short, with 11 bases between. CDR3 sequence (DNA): TGCGCCAGCAGCAGTGACATAAGTGGAAACACCATATATTTT. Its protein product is CASSSDISGNTIYF.

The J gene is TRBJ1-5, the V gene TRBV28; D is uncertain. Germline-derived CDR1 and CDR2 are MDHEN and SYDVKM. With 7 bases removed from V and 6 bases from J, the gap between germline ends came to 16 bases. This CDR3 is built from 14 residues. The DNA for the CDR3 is TGTGCCAGCAAGGGATTGGAGGCGTCTCAGCCCCAGCATTTT. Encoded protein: CASKGLEASQPQHF. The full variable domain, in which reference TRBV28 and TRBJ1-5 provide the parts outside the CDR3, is DVKVTQSSRYLVKRTGEKVFLECVQDMDHENMFWYRQDPGLGLRLIYFSYDVKMKEKGDIPEGYSVSREKKERFSLILESASTNQTSMYLCASKGLEASQPQHFGDGTRLSIL.

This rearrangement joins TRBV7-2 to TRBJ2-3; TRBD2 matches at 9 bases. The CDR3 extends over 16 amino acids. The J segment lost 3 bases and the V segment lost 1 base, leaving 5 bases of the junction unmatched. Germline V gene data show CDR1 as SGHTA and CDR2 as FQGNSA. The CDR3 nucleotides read TGTGCCAGCAGCTTAGAGCTAGCGGGGAGGACAGATACGCAGTATTTT. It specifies CASSLELAGRTDTQYF.

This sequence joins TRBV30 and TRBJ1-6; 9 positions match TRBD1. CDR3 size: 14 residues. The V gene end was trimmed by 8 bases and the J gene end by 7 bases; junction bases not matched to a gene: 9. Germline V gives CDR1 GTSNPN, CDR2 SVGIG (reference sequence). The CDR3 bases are TGTGCCACGACAGGGGGAAGCTCGAATTCACCCCTCCACTTT. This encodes CATTGGSSNSPLHF.

The CDR3 region is CASSQAIPPSYNEQFF. The CDR3 DNA reads TGTGCCAGCTCGCAGGCGATCCCACCGTCCTACAATGAGCAGTTCTTC. This chain connects TRBV18 to TRBJ2-1, with D uncertain. V was clipped by 6 bases and J by 1 base, with 16 bases between them. The germline gives CDR1 KGHSH, CDR2 LQKENI. The CDR3 covers 16 residues.

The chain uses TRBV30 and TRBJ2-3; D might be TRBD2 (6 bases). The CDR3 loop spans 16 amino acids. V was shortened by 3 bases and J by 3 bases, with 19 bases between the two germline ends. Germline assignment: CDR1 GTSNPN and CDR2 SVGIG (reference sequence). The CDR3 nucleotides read TGTGCCTGGAGAAACGGGGCGGGGCCCTGGACAGATACGCAGTATTTT. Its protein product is CAWRNGAGPWTDTQYF.

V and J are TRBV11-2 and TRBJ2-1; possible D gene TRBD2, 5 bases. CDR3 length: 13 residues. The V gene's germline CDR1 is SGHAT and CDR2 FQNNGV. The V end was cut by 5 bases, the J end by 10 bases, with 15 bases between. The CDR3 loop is CASSAPFAGEQFF. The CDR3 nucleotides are TGTGCCAGCAGCGCTCCATTCGCGGGCGAGCAGTTCTTC.

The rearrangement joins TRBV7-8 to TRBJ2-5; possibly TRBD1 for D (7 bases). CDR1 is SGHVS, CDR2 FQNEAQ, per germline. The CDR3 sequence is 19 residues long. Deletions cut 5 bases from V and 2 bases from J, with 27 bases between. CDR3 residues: CASSQHRRRGGTDQETQYF. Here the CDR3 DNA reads TGTGCCAGCAGCCAACACAGGCGCCGTGGCGGGACAGATCAAGAGACCCAGTACTTC.

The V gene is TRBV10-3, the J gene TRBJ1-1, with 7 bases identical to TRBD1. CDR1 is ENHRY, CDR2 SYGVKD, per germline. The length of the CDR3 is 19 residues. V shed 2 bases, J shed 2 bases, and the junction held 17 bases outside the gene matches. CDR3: CAISEPTPQGVNRNTEAFF. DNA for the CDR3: TGTGCCATCAGTGAGCCGACGCCCCAGGGGGTCAACCGTAACACTGAAGCTTTCTTT.

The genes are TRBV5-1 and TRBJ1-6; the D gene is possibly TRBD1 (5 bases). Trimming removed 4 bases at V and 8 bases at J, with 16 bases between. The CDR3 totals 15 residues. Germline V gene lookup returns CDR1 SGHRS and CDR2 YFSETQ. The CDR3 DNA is TGCGCCAGCAGCGGGGGGAGAGGGTTATATTCACCCCTCCACTTT. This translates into CASSGGRGLYSPLHF.

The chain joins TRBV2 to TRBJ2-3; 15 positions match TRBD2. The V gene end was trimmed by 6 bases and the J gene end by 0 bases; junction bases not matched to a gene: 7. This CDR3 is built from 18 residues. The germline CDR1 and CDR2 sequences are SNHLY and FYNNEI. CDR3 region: CASRGGTSGGHSTDTQYF. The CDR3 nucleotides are TGTGCCAGCAGGGGCGGGACTAGCGGGGGGCATAGCACAGATACGCAGTATTTT.

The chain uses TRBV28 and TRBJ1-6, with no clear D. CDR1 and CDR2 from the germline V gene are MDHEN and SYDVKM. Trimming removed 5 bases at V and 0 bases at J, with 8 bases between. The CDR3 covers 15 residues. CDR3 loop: CASSPTASYNSPLHF. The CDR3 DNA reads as TGTGCCAGCAGTCCGACTGCCTCCTATAATTCACCCCTCCACTTT.